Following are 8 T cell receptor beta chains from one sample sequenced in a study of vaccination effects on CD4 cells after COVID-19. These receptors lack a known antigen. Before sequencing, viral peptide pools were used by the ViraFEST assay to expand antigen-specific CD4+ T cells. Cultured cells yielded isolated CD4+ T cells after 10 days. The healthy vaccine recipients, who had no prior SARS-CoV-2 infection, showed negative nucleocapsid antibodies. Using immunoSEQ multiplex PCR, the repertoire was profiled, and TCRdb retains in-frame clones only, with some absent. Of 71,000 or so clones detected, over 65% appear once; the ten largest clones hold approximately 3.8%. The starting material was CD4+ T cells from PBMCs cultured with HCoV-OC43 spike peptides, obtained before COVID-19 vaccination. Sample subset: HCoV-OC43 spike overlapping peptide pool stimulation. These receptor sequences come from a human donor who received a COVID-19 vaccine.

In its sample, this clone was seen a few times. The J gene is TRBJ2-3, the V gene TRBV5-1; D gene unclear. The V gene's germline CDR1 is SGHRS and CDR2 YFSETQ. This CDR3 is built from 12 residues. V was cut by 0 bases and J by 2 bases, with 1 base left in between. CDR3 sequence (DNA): TGCGCCAGCAGCTTGGTCACAGATACGCAGTATTTT. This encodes CASSLVTDTQYF.

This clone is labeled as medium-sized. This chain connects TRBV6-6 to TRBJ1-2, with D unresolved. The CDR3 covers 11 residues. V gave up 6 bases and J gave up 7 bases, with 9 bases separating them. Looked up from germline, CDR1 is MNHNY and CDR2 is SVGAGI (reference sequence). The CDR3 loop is CASRSGGGYTF. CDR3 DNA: TGTGCCAGCAGATCAGGTGGTGGCTACACCTTC.

CDR3 sequence: CSARRADTQYF. CDR3 coding DNA: TGCAGTGCTAGAAGAGCAGATACGCAGTATTTT. The rearrangement joins TRBV20-1 to TRBJ2-3; no clear D gene. The V gene lost 2 bases and the J gene lost 4 bases, with 4 bases spanning the gap. Germline V lookup: CDR1 DFQATT, CDR2 SNEGSKA (reference sequence). This CDR3 is built from 11 residues.

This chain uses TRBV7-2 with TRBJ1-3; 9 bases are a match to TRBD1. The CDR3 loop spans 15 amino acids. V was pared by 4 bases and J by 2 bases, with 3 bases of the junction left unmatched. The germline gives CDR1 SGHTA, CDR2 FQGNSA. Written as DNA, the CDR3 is TGTGCCAGCAGCTATACAGGGGGCGCTGGAAACACCATATATTTT. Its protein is CASSYTGGAGNTIYF.

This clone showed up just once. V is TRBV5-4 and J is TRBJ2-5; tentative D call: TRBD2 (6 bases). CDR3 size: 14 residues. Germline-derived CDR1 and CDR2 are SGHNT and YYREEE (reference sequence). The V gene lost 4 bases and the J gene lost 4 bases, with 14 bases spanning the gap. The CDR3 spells CASSLGAGRETQYF. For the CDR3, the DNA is TGTGCCAGCAGCCTGGGCGCGGGGAGAGAGACCCAGTACTTC. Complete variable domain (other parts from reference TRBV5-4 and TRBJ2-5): ETGVTQSPTHLIKTRGQQVTLRCSSQSGHNTVSWYQQALGQGPQFIFQYYREEENGRGNFPPRFSGLQFPNYSSELNVNALELDDSALYLCASSLGAGRETQYFGPGTRLLVL.

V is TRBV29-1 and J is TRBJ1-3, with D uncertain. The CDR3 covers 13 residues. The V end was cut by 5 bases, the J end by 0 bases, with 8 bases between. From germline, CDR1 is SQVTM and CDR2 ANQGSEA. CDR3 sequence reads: CSVFHNSGNTIYF. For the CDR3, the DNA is TGCAGCGTTTTTCACAACTCTGGAAACACCATATATTTT.

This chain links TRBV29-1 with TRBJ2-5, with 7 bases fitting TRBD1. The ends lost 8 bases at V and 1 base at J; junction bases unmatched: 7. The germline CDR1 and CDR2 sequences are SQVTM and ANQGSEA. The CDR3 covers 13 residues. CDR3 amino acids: CSIRAGGQETQYF. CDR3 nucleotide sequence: TGCAGCATCCGGGCAGGGGGCCAAGAGACCCAGTACTTC.

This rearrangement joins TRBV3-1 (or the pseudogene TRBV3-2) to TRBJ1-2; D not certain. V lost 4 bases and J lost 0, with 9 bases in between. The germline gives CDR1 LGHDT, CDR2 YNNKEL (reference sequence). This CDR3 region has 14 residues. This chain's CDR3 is CASSRRTANYGYTF. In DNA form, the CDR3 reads TGTGCCAGCAGCCGCCGCACCGCTAACTATGGCTACACCTTC.